What follows are 5 T cell receptor beta chains derived from one specimen sequenced in a study of cytomegalovirus exposure and HLA in healthy donors. This PCR relied on a set of 60 Vbeta primers and 13 Jbeta primers. Clones were sequenced by immunoSEQ multiplex PCR, and TCRdb holds only the in-frame ones, with some missing. In the table there are more than 100,000 clones, about four fifths of which are singletons. Sequencing was carried out using PBMCs. Receptors originate from a female donor in good health and CMV-seropositive.

V is TRBV5-5 and J is TRBJ2-2, with TRBD1 identical over 8 bases. Germline loops: CDR1 SGHKS, CDR2 YYEKEE (reference sequence). The junction had 3 bases not matched to a gene; V was cut back by 1 base and J by 1 base. The CDR3 runs 16 residues. Here the CDR3 DNA reads TGTGCCAGCAGCTTGCCTGGGACAGGGAACACCGGGGAGCTGTTTTTT. Its translation: CASSLPGTGNTGELFF.

This chain connects TRBV5-8 to TRBJ1-1; D perhaps matches TRBD1 (5 bases). From germline, CDR1 is SGHTS and CDR2 YDEGEE. Deletions cut 6 bases from V and 7 bases from J, with 16 bases between. The CDR3 spans 13 residues. This chain's CDR3 is CASTPWGAGEAFF. As DNA, the CDR3 is TGTGCCAGCACCCCTTGGGGCGCCGGTGAAGCTTTCTTT. The entire variable domain, with the rest obtained from reference TRBV5-8 and TRBJ1-1, is as follows: EAGVTQSPTHLIKTRGQQATLRCSPISGHTSVYWYQQALGLGLQFLLWYDEGEERNRGNFPPRFSGRQFPNYSSELNVNALELEDSALYLCASTPWGAGEAFFGQGTRLTVV.

This chain links TRBV7-9 with TRBJ2-7; 11 nucleotides agree with TRBD1. CDR1 and CDR2 (germline): SEHNR, FQNEAQ (reference sequence). CDR3 length: 15 amino acids. V dropped 5 bases and J dropped 3; count of bases not matched to a gene: 6. The CDR3 nucleotides are TGTGCCAGCAGCCCGCGGACAGGGGGCCTCTACGAGCAGTACTTC. This gives the protein CASSPRTGGLYEQYF.

The chain uses TRBV15 and TRBJ1-1; D is unclear. Germline CDR1 LNHNV, CDR2 YYDKDF (reference sequence). V was shortened by 1 base and J by 0 bases, with 15 bases between the two germline ends. This CDR3 has 17 residues. For the CDR3, the DNA is TGTGCCACCAGCAGAGTGGGGATTTACGGGATGAACACTGAAGCTTTCTTT. It codes for CATSRVGIYGMNTEAFF.

This chain links TRBV6-5 with TRBJ1-2; 8 bases are a match to TRBD1. Trimming cost V 8 bases and J 3 bases; bases outside gene matches: 5. Germline V lookup: CDR1 MNHEY, CDR2 SVGAGI. This CDR3 region has 13 residues. The CDR3: CASGSDRDYGYTF. The CDR3 bases are TGTGCCAGCGGCTCGGACAGGGACTATGGCTACACCTTC.